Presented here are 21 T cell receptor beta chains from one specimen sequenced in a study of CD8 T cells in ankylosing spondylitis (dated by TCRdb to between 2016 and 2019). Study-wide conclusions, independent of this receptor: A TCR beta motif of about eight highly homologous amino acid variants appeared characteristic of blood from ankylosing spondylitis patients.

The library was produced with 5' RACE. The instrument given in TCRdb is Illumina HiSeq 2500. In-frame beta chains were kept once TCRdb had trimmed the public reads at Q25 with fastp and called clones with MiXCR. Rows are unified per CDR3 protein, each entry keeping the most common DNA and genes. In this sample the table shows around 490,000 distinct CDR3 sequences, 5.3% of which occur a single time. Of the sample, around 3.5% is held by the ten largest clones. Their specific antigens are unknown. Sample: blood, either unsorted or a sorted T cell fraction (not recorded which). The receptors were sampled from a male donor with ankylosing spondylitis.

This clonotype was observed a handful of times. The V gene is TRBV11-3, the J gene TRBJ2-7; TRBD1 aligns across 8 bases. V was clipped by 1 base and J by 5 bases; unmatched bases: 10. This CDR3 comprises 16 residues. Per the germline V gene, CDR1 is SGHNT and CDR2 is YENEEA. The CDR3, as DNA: TGTGCCAGCAGCTTAGTGGGGGACAGGCCCGACCACGAGCAGTACTTC. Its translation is CASSLVGDRPDHEQYF.

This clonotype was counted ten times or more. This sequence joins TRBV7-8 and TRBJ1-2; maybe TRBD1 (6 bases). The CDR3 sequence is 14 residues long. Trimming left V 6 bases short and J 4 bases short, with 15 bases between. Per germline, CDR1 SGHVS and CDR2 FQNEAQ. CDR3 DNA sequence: TGTGCCAGCAGTCCGAGGGGGGGCTTCTATGGCTACACCTTC. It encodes CASSPRGGFYGYTF.

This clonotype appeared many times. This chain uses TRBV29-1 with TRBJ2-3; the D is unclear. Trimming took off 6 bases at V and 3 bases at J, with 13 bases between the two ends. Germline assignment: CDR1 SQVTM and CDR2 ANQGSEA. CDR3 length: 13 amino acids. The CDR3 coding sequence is TGCAGCGTCCGGTTGCGATGGACAGATACGCAGTATTTT. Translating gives CSVRLRWTDTQYF.

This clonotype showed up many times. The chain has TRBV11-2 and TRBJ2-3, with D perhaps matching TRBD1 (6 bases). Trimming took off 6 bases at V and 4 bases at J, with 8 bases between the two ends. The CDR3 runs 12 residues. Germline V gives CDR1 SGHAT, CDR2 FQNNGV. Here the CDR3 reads CASRTGPDTQYF. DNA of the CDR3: TGTGCCAGCAGGACAGGCCCAGATACGCAGTATTTT.

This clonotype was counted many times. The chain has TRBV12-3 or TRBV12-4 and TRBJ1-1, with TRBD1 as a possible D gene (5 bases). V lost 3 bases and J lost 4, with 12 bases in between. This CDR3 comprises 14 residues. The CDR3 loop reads CASSFIRGATEAFF. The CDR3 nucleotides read TGTGCCAGCAGTTTTATTCGAGGGGCCACTGAAGCTTTCTTT.

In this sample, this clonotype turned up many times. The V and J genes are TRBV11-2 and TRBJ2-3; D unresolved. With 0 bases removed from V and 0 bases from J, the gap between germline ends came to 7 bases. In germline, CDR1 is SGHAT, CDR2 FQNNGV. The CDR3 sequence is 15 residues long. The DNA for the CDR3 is TGTGCCAGCAGCTTAGACCCCCTTAGCACAGATACGCAGTATTTT. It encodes CASSLDPLSTDTQYF.

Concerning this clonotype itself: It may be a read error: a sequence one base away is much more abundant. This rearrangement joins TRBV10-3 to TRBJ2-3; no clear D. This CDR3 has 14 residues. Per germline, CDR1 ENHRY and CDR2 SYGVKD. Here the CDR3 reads CAICESIGTDTQYF. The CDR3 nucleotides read TGTGCCATCTGTGAGTCGATCGGAACAGATACGCAGTATTTT.

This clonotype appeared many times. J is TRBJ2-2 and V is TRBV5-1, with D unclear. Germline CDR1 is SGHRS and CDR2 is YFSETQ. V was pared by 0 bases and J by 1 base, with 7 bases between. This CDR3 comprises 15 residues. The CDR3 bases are TGCGCCAGCAGCTTGGGACTGATGAACACCGGGGAGCTGTTTTTT. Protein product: CASSLGLMNTGELFF.

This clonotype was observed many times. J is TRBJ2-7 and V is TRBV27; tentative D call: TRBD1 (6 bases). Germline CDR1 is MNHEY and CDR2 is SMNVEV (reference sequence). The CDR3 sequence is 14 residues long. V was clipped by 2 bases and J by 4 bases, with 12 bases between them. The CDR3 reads CASSLQGTIYEQYF. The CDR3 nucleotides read TGTGCCAGCAGTTTACAGGGGACCATATACGAGCAGTACTTC.

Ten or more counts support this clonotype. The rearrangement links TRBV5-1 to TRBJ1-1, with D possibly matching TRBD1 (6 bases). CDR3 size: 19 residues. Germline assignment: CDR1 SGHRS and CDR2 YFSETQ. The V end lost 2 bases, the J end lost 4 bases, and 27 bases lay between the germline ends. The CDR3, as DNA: TGCGCCAGCAGCTTACTACCCCCGGGACACAATGATGTGGGCACTGAAGCTTTCTTT. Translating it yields CASSLLPPGHNDVGTEAFF.

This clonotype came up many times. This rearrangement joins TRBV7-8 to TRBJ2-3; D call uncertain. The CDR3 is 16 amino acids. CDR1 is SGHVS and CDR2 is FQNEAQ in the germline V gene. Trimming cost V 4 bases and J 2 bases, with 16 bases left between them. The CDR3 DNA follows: TGTGCCAGCAGCTACCCCTCCGATGGGGACACAGATACGCAGTATTTT. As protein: CASSYPSDGDTDTQYF.

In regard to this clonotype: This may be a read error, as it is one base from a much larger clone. DNA for the CDR3: TGCAGTGCTAGGCTGGACTTCCACGGCGACAATGAGCAGTTCTTC. It translates to CSARLDFHGDNEQFF. This sequence joins TRBV20-1 and TRBJ2-1, with TRBD2 as a possible D gene (5 bases). CDR1 and CDR2 (germline): DFQATT, SNEGSKA (reference sequence). The CDR3 covers 15 residues. Trimming cost V 3 bases and J 5 bases, with 17 bases left between them.

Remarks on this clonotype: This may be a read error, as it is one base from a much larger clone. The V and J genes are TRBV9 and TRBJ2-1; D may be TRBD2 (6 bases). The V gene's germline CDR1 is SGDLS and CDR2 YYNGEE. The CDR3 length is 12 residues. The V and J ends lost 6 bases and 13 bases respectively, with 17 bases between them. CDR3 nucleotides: TGTGCCAGCATCGGTAATAGGGACTCCCAGTTCTTC. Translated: CASIGNRDSQFF.

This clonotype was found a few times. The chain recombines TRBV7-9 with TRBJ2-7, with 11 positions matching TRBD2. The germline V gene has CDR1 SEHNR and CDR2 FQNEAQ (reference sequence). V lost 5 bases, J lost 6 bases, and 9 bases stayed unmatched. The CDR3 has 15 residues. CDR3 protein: CASSQLAGVSGEQYF. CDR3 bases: TGTGCCAGCAGCCAACTAGCGGGAGTATCTGGCGAGCAGTACTTC.

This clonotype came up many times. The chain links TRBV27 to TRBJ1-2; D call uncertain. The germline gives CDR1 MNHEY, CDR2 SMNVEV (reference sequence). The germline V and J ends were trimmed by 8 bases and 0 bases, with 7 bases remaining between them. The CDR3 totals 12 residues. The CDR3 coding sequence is TGTGCCAGCCGCGGGTCTAACTATGGCTACACCTTC. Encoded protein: CASRGSNYGYTF.

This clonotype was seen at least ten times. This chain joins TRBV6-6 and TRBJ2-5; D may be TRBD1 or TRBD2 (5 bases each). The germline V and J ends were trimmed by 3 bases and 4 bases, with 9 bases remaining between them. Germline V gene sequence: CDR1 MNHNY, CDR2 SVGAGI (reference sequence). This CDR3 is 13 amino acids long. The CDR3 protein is CASSYGDRETQYF. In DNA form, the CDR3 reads TGTGCCAGCAGTTATGGGGACCGAGAGACCCAGTACTTC.

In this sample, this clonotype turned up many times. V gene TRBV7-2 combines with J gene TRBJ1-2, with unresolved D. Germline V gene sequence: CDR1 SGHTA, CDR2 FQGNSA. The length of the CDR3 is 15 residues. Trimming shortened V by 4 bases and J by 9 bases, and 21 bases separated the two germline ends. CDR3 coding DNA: TGTGCCAGCAGCTCCACTCTCGGGCCGGGATCCAGCTACACCTTC. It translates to CASSSTLGPGSSYTF.

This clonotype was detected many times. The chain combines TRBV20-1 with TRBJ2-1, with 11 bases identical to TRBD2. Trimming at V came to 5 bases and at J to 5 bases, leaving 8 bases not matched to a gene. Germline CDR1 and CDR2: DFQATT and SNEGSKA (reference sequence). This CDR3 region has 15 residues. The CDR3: CSAEPGLAVHNEQFF. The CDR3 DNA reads TGCAGTGCTGAACCGGGACTAGCGGTGCACAATGAGCAGTTCTTC.

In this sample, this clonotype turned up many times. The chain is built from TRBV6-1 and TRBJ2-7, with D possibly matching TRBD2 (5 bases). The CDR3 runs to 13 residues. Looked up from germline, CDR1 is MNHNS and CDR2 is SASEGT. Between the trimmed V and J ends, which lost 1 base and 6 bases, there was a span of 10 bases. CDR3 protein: CASSEVPGIEQYF. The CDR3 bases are TGTGCCAGCAGTGAAGTCCCGGGGATCGAGCAGTACTTC.

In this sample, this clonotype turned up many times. The CDR3 nucleotides read TGTGCCAGCAGCCACCTCCTAGCAACTAGCGGCCACAATGAGCAGTTCTTC. Residues: CASSHLLATSGHNEQFF. The chain joins TRBV4-2 to TRBJ2-1, with TRBD2 matching over 8 bases. Germline CDR1 reads LGHNA; CDR2 reads YNFKEQ. V was pared by 3 bases and J by 5 bases, with 12 bases of the junction left unmatched. The CDR3 is made up of 17 amino acids.

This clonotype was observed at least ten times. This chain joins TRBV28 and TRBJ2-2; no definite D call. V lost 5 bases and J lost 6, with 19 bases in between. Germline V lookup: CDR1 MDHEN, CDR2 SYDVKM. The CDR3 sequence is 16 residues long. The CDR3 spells CASSAPELLIPGELFF. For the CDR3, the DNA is TGTGCCAGCAGTGCTCCGGAGCTTCTGATTCCCGGGGAGCTGTTTTTT.